This T cell receptor (beta chain) was profiled in a study of CD8+ T cells in alopecia areata. Turning to the study itself: Twice daily, treated patients received 5 to 10 mg of oral tofacitinib. The drug, tofacitinib, lasted 6 to 18 months, followed by 6 months off drug.

The germline V gene encodes CDR1 PRHDT and CDR2 FYEKMQ (reference sequence). Trimming left V 5 bases short and J 6 bases short, with 13 bases between. The CDR3 totals 13 residues. TCR sequencing used cDNA made by reverse transcription of extracted RNA. Method: immunoSEQ multiplex PCR; TCRdb's copy keeps in-frame clones and lacks some. The table includes some 130,000 clones, 49% detected once. The material was CD8+ T cells sorted from blood, obtained at week 0. This TCR was recovered from a human donor with alopecia areata. The chain uses TRBV13 and TRBJ2-5; D is perhaps TRBD1 or TRBD2 (5 bases each). CDR3 residues: CASSQWDAQTQYF. The CDR3 coding sequence is TGTGCCAGCAGCCAGTGGGACGCCCAGACCCAGTACTTC.